This T cell receptor (beta chain) was documented in a study of T cells in Graves' hyperthyroidism and ophthalmopathy. This clonotype was observed many times. Its antigen is still unknown. Study-wide points: Researchers report that a 13 V-J model separated ophthalmopathy from stable hyperthyroidism.

Patients were aged 18 to 65, had disease duration under 2 months, and had newly diagnosed hyperthyroidism. PBMCs were derived from under 13 ml fresh peripheral blood. This CDR3 region has 14 residues. After removal of 1 base from V and 9 bases from J, the junction contained 7 bases not matched to a gene. Germline CDR1 is SNHLY and CDR2 is FYNNEI. The investigators amplified TCR beta CDR3 regions from RNA transcripts. First-round RT-PCR with HTBI primers amplified the TCR CDR3 region. MiXCR, applied by TCRdb to the multiplex PCR reads, yields one record per CDR3 protein. Among around 260,000 distinct CDR3 sequences, approximately 26% were seen once, and the ten largest hold approximately 25%.

Sequenced sample: blood. This rearrangement joins TRBV2 to TRBJ2-7, with TRBD2 identical over 9 bases. The source is a man between 35 and 55 years old with Graves' hyperthyroidism that later progressed to Graves' ophthalmopathy. CDR3 sequence: CASSEGAGAGGQYF. The DNA of the CDR3 is TGTGCCAGCAGTGAAGGGGCAGGAGCGGGGGGGCAGTACTTC.